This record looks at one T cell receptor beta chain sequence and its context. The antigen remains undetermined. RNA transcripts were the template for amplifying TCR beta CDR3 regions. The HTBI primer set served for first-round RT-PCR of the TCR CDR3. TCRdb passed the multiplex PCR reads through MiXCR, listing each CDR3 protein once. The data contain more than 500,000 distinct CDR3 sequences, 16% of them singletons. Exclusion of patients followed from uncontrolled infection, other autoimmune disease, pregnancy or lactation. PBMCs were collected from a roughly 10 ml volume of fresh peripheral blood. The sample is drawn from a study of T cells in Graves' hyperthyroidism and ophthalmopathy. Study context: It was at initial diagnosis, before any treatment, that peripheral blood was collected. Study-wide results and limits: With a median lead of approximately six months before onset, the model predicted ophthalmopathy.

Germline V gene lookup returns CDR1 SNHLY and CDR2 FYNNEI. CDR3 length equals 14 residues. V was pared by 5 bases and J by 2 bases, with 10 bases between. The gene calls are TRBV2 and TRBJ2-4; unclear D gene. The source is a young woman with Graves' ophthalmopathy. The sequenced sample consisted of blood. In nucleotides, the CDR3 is TGTGCCAGCAGTAGAAGTTTGACCAAAAACATTCAGTACTTC. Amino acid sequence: CASSRSLTKNIQYF. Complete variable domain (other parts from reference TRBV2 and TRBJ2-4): EPEVTQTPSHQVTQMGQEVILRCVPISNHLYFYWYRQILGQKVEFLVSFYNNEISEKSEIFDDQFSVERPDGSNFTLKIRSTKLEDSAMYFCASSRSLTKNIQYFGAGTRLSVL.